These 6 T cell receptor beta chains share one sample of origin, sequenced in a study of T cell changes during pregnancy in multiple sclerosis (dated by TCRdb to the late 2010s). The library was prepared using the immunoSEQ multiplex PCR assay. TCRdb limited this immuneACCESS table to in-frame rearrangements with V and J called. A share of clones is missing; checked studies link under half to unresolved V genes, and the rest is unexplained. Counted in this sample were 65,000 to 95,000 clones; about 93% of them appeared once. The ten largest clones take up approximately 2.4% of the sample. Here the sequenced sample was peripheral blood, taken after pregnancy. The receptor set was obtained from a female donor in good health, enrolled as a control in a pregnancy study.

The chain carries TRBV6-6 and TRBJ2-5; TRBD2 aligns across 8 bases. Per the germline V gene, CDR1 is MNHNY and CDR2 is SVGAGI (reference sequence). Losses at the gene ends were 7 bases for V and 2 bases for J; bases not matched to a gene: 6. This CDR3 spans 14 amino acids. In nucleotides, the CDR3 is TGTGCCAGCACCCCCCGCGGGGGGCAAGAGACCCAGTACTTC. Amino acids: CASTPRGGQETQYF.

V and J are TRBV5-1 and TRBJ2-5; the D gene is possibly TRBD1 (6 bases). Looked up from germline, CDR1 is SGHRS and CDR2 is YFSETQ. This CDR3 contains 15 residues. V lost 2 bases to trimming and J lost 2 bases, with 13 bases between them. The CDR3 DNA follows: TGCGCCAGCAGCTTAAAACAGGGCCCTCAAGAGACCCAGTACTTC. This codes for CASSLKQGPQETQYF.

CDR3 amino acids: CASSLSGRLQFF. As DNA, the CDR3 is TGTGCCAGCAGCTTAAGCGGGAGGCTGCAGTTCTTC. The chain has TRBV7-2 and TRBJ2-1; 9 positions agree with TRBD2. CDR3 size: 12 residues. Germline V lookup: CDR1 SGHTA, CDR2 FQGNSA. The ends lost 2 bases at V and 12 bases at J; junction bases unmatched: 2.

This sequence joins TRBV18 and TRBJ1-2; possible D gene TRBD1, 6 bases. V was shortened by 3 bases and J by 4 bases, with 12 bases between the two germline ends. This CDR3 has 14 amino acids. CDR1 and CDR2 (germline): KGHSH, LQKENI. CDR3 bases: TGTGCCAGCTCACCCTCCGGACAGCCCTATGGCTACACCTTC. Translated: CASSPSGQPYGYTF.

The V and J genes are TRBV7-3 and TRBJ2-5; the D is unclear. With 1 base removed from V and 4 bases from J, the gap between germline ends came to 13 bases. Germline-derived CDR1 and CDR2 are SGHTA and FQGTGA. This CDR3 is 15 amino acids long. CDR3 bases: TGTGCCAGCAGCTTAAGGCTAGGTTTAAGAGAGACCCAGTACTTC. Its translation: CASSLRLGLRETQYF.

The gene calls are TRBV2 and TRBJ2-1, with 7 bases lining up with TRBD2. CDR1 and CDR2 (germline): SNHLY, FYNNEI. J was trimmed by 15 bases and V by 6 bases; bases with no gene match: 8. The CDR3 runs to 11 residues. This chain's CDR3 is CASRGWGGGFF. CDR3 DNA sequence: TGTGCCAGCAGGGGGTGGGGCGGGGGGTTCTTC.